These 4 T cell receptor beta chains originate from one sample sequenced in a study of shared clonotypes between healthy human individuals. The table came from immunoSEQ multiplex PCR; TCRdb's copy has only in-frame clones and leaves some out. The data show about 2.4 million clones, approximately 93% seen once. Input material: naive CD4+ T cells from PBMCs. Subset of the sample: CD45RA+ positively selected. Every receptor here comes from a man younger than 35 in good health. Some clones in this sample may be carry-over from other donors' samples.

This chain joins TRBV7-2 and TRBJ2-3, with a tentative D call TRBD1 (5 bases). Germline V gene sequence: CDR1 SGHTA, CDR2 FQGNSA. This CDR3 contains 16 residues. V dropped 5 bases and J dropped 2 bases, with 17 bases sitting between them. The CDR3 here is CASSVQVMENTDTQYF. The CDR3 coding sequence is TGTGCCAGCAGCGTACAGGTCATGGAAAACACAGATACGCAGTATTTT. The full variable domain, in which reference TRBV7-2 and TRBJ2-3 provide the parts outside the CDR3, is GAGVSQSPSNKVTEKGKDVELRCDPISGHTALYWYRQSLGQGLEFLIYFQGNSAPDKSGLPSDRFSAERTGGSVSTLTIQRTQQEDSAVYLCASSVQVMENTDTQYFGPGTRLTVL.

V gene TRBV29-1 combines with J gene TRBJ2-5; 12 bases align to TRBD1. CDR3 length: 16 amino acids. Germline CDR1 and CDR2: SQVTM and ANQGSEA. J was trimmed by 5 bases and V by 3 bases; bases with no gene match: 10. CDR3 residues: CSVDLRDRGLRETQYF. The CDR3, as DNA: TGCAGCGTTGACCTTAGGGACAGGGGGCTTAGGGAGACCCAGTACTTC. Supplemented by reference TRBV29-1 and TRBJ2-5, the full variable domain reads SAVISQKPSRDICQRGTSLTIQCQVDSQVTMMFWYRQQPGQSLTLIATANQGSEATYESGFVIDKFPISRPNLTFSTLTVSNMSPEDSSIYLCSVDLRDRGLRETQYFGPGTRLLVL.

Comment on this clone: Other DNA sequences in this specimen translate into the identical CDR3. The J gene is TRBJ2-1, the V gene TRBV5-1, with 8 bases aligning to TRBD1. The CDR3 contains 14 residues. J was trimmed by 4 bases and V by 4 bases; bases with no gene match: 4. Germline lookup yields CDR1 SGHRS and CDR2 YFSETQ. The CDR3 reads CASSLDRAYNEQFF. The CDR3, as DNA: TGCGCCAGCAGCCTGGACAGGGCGTACAATGAGCAGTTCTTC.

The CDR3 coding sequence is TGTGCCAGCAGCCCTCTAGCGGGAGGGTGGGATGAGCAGTTCTTC. This sequence encodes CASSPLAGGWDEQFF. This chain connects TRBV7-2 to TRBJ2-1, with 12 bases aligning to TRBD2. Germline trimming cut 5 bases from V and 8 bases from J; bases unmatched to any gene: 7. The CDR3 spans 15 residues. Germline-derived CDR1 and CDR2 are SGHTA and FQGNSA. Based on the CDR3 plus reference TRBV7-2 and TRBJ2-1, the full variable domain is GAGVSQSPSNKVTEKGKDVELRCDPISGHTALYWYRQSLGQGLEFLIYFQGNSAPDKSGLPSDRFSAERTGGSVSTLTIQRTQQEDSAVYLCASSPLAGGWDEQFFGPGTRLTVL.